The 20 T cell receptor beta chains reported below all come from one sample, sequenced in a study of control samples from healthy donors and cancer patients (dated by TCRdb to the early 2020s). Library prep was done by the immunoSEQ multiplex PCR assay. The immuneACCESS repertoire file appears here via TCRdb, limited to in-frame rearrangements. These files lack a portion of the clones; in checked studies, under half of the deficit traces to unresolved V genes, and the cause of the others is not known. Across this sample there are some 120,000 clones, with 85% to 90% seen only once. The ten largest clones take up 1.1% of the sample. Sequencing was performed on PBMCs. All receptors come from a woman between 45 and 60 years old with colorectal cancer.

This sequence joins TRBV10-3 and TRBJ2-5; TRBD2 aligns across 8 bases. Germline-derived CDR1 and CDR2 are ENHRY and SYGVKD. V dropped 4 bases and J dropped 6; count of bases not matched to a gene: 7. This CDR3 is built from 14 residues. The CDR3 here is CAISGDGGVKTQYF. The CDR3 DNA follows: TGTGCCATCAGTGGCGACGGGGGGGTGAAGACCCAGTACTTC.

The chain uses TRBV15 and TRBJ1-2; D might be TRBD1 (5 bases). This CDR3 spans 15 amino acids. Trimming left V 2 bases short and J 2 bases short, with 12 bases between. In germline, CDR1 is LNHNV, CDR2 YYDKDF (reference sequence). CDR3 DNA sequence: TGTGCCACCAGCAGACCCACCCGGGACAACTATGGCTACACCTTC. This encodes CATSRPTRDNYGYTF.

The chain is built from TRBV7-3 and TRBJ2-2; TRBD1 matches at 9 bases. After removal of 2 bases from V and 5 bases from J, the junction contained 24 bases not matched to a gene. This CDR3 region has 22 residues. Per germline, CDR1 SGHTA and CDR2 FQGTGA. CDR3: CASSLLGDRDRVNSPRTGELFF. As DNA, the CDR3 is TGTGCCAGCAGCTTATTGGGAGACCGGGACAGGGTCAACTCACCCAGAACCGGGGAGCTGTTTTTT.

The CDR3 DNA follows: TGTGCCAGCAGTCCCTATGAGGGCCTATATTCACCCCTCCACTTT. Protein sequence: CASSPYEGLYSPLHF. This chain connects TRBV28 to TRBJ1-6; D is ambiguous. V was clipped by 5 bases and J by 8 bases, with 16 bases between them. The CDR3 is 15 amino acids. CDR1 and CDR2 from the germline V gene are MDHEN and SYDVKM.

The chain recombines TRBV5-1 with TRBJ2-5; the match to TRBD1 covers 11 bases. Trimming at V came to 6 bases and at J to 5 bases, leaving 12 bases not matched to a gene. Germline V gene data show CDR1 as SGHRS and CDR2 as YFSETQ. The CDR3 is 16 residues long. CDR3 in amino acids: CASNNQGQGARETQYF. The CDR3 DNA reads TGCGCCAGCAACAACCAAGGACAGGGGGCTCGGGAGACCCAGTACTTC.

The chain has TRBV6-5 and TRBJ1-2; perhaps TRBD1 as D (6 bases). V dropped 6 bases and J dropped 4 bases, with 15 bases sitting between them. The CDR3 is made up of 14 amino acids. Germline values: CDR1 MNHEY, CDR2 SVGAGI. The CDR3 nucleotides are TGTGCCAGCAGGAGGATGACAGGAGGCTATGGCTACACCTTC. Translating gives CASRRMTGGYGYTF.

The rearrangement joins TRBV28 to TRBJ1-5; D gene unclear. There are 12 residues in the CDR3. Trimming stripped 6 bases from V and 4 bases from J, with 7 bases between. Germline V gene data show CDR1 as MDHEN and CDR2 as SYDVKM. The CDR3: CASSYLNQPQHF. The CDR3 DNA is TGTGCCAGCAGCTACCTGAATCAGCCCCAGCATTTT.

Regarding this clone: Distinct nucleotide sequences in the sample also encode this CDR3. The J gene is TRBJ2-7, the V gene TRBV6-1; D may be TRBD1 (5 bases). This CDR3 is built from 13 residues. The V and J ends lost 3 bases and 1 base respectively, with 7 bases between them. Looked up from germline, CDR1 is MNHNS and CDR2 is SASEGT. In DNA form, the CDR3 reads TGTGCCAGCAGTGACCAGGGATCCTACGAGCAGTACTTC. It specifies CASSDQGSYEQYF.

As concerns this clone: One end of the junction fails to match germline, which may point to a read error. The chain recombines TRBV10-2 with TRBJ1-1; a possible D gene is TRBD1 (5 bases). Germline loops: CDR1 WSHSY, CDR2 SAAADI. This CDR3 region has 17 residues. Here the CDR3 reads CARSGAGGTSVNTEAFF. The CDR3 nucleotides are TGCGCCCGCAGCGGGGCGGGGGGGACTTCGGTGAACACTGAAGCTTTCTTT.

The chain has TRBV10-3 and TRBJ2-1, with 10 positions matching TRBD2. The CDR3 is 17 residues long. V shed 3 bases and J 3 bases; nucleotides not matched to a gene: 8. CDR1 and CDR2 from the germline V gene are ENHRY and SYGVKD. The CDR3, as DNA: TGTGCCATCAGTGATAAGACTAGCGGGCTGATCTACAATGAGCAGTTCTTC. It encodes CAISDKTSGLIYNEQFF.

The CDR3 DNA reads TGTGCCTGGAAGATAGGCAGGGCGGCTTTCTTT. The encoded protein is CAWKIGRAAFF. The chain has TRBV30 and TRBJ1-1; D perhaps matches TRBD1 (5 bases). The CDR3 extends over 11 amino acids. Trimming cost V 4 bases and J 11 bases, with 14 bases left between them. Germline values: CDR1 GTSNPN, CDR2 SVGIG (reference sequence). Full variable domain (rest looked up from reference TRBV30 and TRBJ1-1): SQTIHQWPATLVQPVGSPLSLECTVEGTSNPNLYWYRQAAGRGLQLLFYSVGIGQISSEVPQNLSASRPQDRQFILSSKKLLLSDSGFYLCAWKIGRAAFFGQGTRLTVV.

The J gene is TRBJ2-1, the V gene TRBV19; TRBD2 agrees at 9 bases. This CDR3 has 15 amino acids. With 4 bases clipped from V and 7 bases from J, the junction kept 8 bases outside the gene matches. The germline CDR1 and CDR2 sequences are LNHDA and SQIVND (reference sequence). CDR3 residues: CASSSAGGDLNEQFF. CDR3 nucleotide sequence: TGTGCCAGTAGTAGCGCGGGGGGGGACCTAAATGAGCAGTTCTTC.

This sequence joins TRBV7-2 and TRBJ2-7; D ambiguous. Trimming removed 3 bases from V and 0 bases from J, with 12 bases in between. CDR3 length equals 15 residues. Looked up from germline, CDR1 is SGHTA and CDR2 is FQGNSA. In nucleotides, the CDR3 is TGTGCCAGCAGCTTTAGTTCAAGGGCCTCCTACGAGCAGTACTTC. The encoded protein is CASSFSSRASYEQYF. Drawing the rest from reference TRBV7-2 and TRBJ2-7, the complete variable domain is GAGVSQSPSNKVTEKGKDVELRCDPISGHTALYWYRQSLGQGLEFLIYFQGNSAPDKSGLPSDRFSAERTGGSVSTLTIQRTQQEDSAVYLCASSFSSRASYEQYFGPGTRLTVT.

V usage is TRBV7-8 and J usage is TRBJ2-5; no reliable D call. V was trimmed by 4 bases and J by 2 bases, leaving 8 bases between them. This CDR3 is 13 amino acids long. CDR1 SGHVS and CDR2 FQNEAQ come from the germline V gene. The CDR3 sequence: CASSSRAQETQYF. The CDR3 nucleotides are TGTGCCAGCAGCTCCCGCGCTCAAGAGACCCAGTACTTC.

This clone was seen once. This chain connects TRBV4-1 to TRBJ2-7; D perhaps matches TRBD2 (6 bases). Germline V lookup: CDR1 MGHRA, CDR2 YSYEKL. CDR3 length: 16 residues. Trimming shortened V by 7 bases and J by 3 bases, and 22 bases separated the two germline ends. In DNA, the CDR3 is TGCGCCAGCACCCCCCTCCCGTCGGGGGACGGCTACGAGCAGTACTTC. Translating it yields CASTPLPSGDGYEQYF.

The chain combines TRBV10-1 with TRBJ2-7; 9 nucleotides line up with TRBD2. The CDR3 runs 13 residues. V dropped 6 bases and J dropped 5; count of bases not matched to a gene: 5. Germline V gives CDR1 WNHNN, CDR2 SYGVQD (reference sequence). The chain's CDR3 is CASRPGLADEQYF. CDR3 nucleotides: TGCGCCAGCAGGCCGGGACTAGCCGACGAGCAGTACTTC.

This clone was counted once. This chain connects TRBV19 to TRBJ1-6; weak D call: TRBD1 (5 bases). V was trimmed by 3 bases and J by 7 bases, leaving 19 bases between them. The CDR3 extends over 17 amino acids. Germline values: CDR1 LNHDA, CDR2 SQIVND (reference sequence). CDR3 nucleotide sequence: TGTGCCAGTAGTATTACCATCGGCGACAGACTAAATTCACCCCTCCACTTT. The encoded protein is CASSITIGDRLNSPLHF.

J is TRBJ1-1 and V is TRBV20-1; D not certain. The CDR3 consists of 11 residues. Per the germline V gene, CDR1 is DFQATT and CDR2 is SNEGSKA (reference sequence). V lost 2 bases to trimming and J lost 7 bases, with 8 bases between them. The CDR3 coding sequence is TGCAGTGCTAGACCCGGTTTTGAAGCTTTCTTT. It yields the protein CSARPGFEAFF.

This clone was detected a few times. This chain uses TRBV28 with TRBJ2-3, with D perhaps TRBD2 (5 bases). Germline CDR1 MDHEN, CDR2 SYDVKM. Between the trimmed V and J ends, which lost 2 bases and 8 bases, there was a span of 11 bases. This CDR3 contains 13 residues. CDR3 coding DNA: TGTGCCAGCAGTTTAAGGGCGGGCATTACGCAGTATTTT. Protein product: CASSLRAGITQYF.

This clone was detected only once. V gene TRBV21-1 combines with J gene TRBJ2-4; the table's D call, TRBD1, has no DNA check behind it. TRBV21-1 is given as a pseudogene. This CDR3 comprises 16 residues. The chain's CDR3 is CASSSLEGATKNIQYF. The CDR3 bases are TGTGCCAGCAGCTCTTTGGAGGGGGCGACCAAAAACATTCAGTACTTC.